This entry describes one T cell receptor (beta chain). Antigen specificity is unknown. This specimen comes from a study of T-cell reconstitution after alpha-beta-depleted transplantation in children. Trimming shortened V by 4 bases and J by 8 bases, and 12 bases separated the two germline ends. The CDR3 length is 14 residues. Unique molecular identifiers featured in how the TCRbeta library was prepared. TCRdb re-analysed the PCR reads in MiXCR, keeping a single row per CDR3 protein. The sample lists 300,000 to 350,000 distinct CDR3 sequences; 23% were seen once. Study results and limitations: About two months after transplant, alpha-beta T cells reportedly came from several hundred expanded graft clones. After transplant, high TCRbeta diversity at day 60 in some patients arose from surviving recipient T cells and thymic progenitors. Fresh T-cell production supplied most of the T-cell counts and diversity seen one year after transplant.

This specimen was PBMCs, mostly from graft donor cells, taken 180 days after TCRalphabeta/CD19-depleted stem cell transplant. V and J are TRBV12-3 or TRBV12-4 and TRBJ1-6, with a possible D match to TRBD1 (6 bases). The clonotype was recovered from a male patient between 5 and 17 years old who had a stem cell transplant for acute lymphoblastic leukemia, so the T cells may come from the graft donor. CDR3 in amino acids: CASSSTGPHSPLHF. CDR3 sequence (DNA): TGTGCCAGCAGTTCGACAGGTCCTCATTCACCCCTCCACTTT.